These T cell receptor beta chains were read from a single sample in a study of beta chain features in type 1 diabetes. The protocol was immunoSEQ multiplex PCR, while the TCRdb copy is restricted to in-frame clones and leaves out a portion. The sample contains under 400,000 clones, around 13% of which appear only once. The sequenced sample consisted of naive CD4+ T cells from blood. The receptor source for this set is a woman between 18 and 30 years old with type 1 diabetes. Both conserved end residues are part of each CDR3. The D gene is left open where the match is weak. Clone size, where shown, is once, few, many, or a class for clones that have expanded.

CDR3,DNA,V,J,size,D
CASSYKTSEDNEQFF,TGTGCCAGCAGCTACAAGACTAGCGAAGACAATGAGCAGTTCTTC,TRBV7-9,TRBJ2-1,few,TRBD2
CASSERARDEKLFF,TGTGCCAGCAGTGAACGGGCCAGGGATGAAAAACTGTTTTTT,TRBV25-1,TRBJ1-4,few,.
CAWSVKGRYGDTQYF,TGTGCCTGGAGTGTAAAAGGGAGGTACGGAGATACGCAGTATTTT,TRBV30,TRBJ2-3,few,.
CASSLDRVWTGELFF,TGTGCCAGCAGCCTAGACAGGGTCTGGACCGGGGAGCTGTTTTTT,TRBV7-9,TRBJ2-2,few,TRBD1
CASSLDREHGYTF,TGTGCCAGCTCACTCGACAGGGAGCATGGCTACACCTTC,TRBV18,TRBJ1-2,.,TRBD1
CASSLWRGNQETQYF,TGTGCCAGCAGTTTATGGAGGGGAAACCAAGAGACCCAGTACTTC,TRBV27,TRBJ2-5,few,.
CSASGSETQYF,TGCAGTGCCTCAGGTTCGGAGACCCAGTACTTC,TRBV20-1,TRBJ2-5,.,.
CASSYMLAGGREQFF,TGTGCCAGCAGTTACATGCTAGCGGGGGGTCGGGAGCAGTTCTTC,TRBV6-5,TRBJ2-1,.,TRBD2
CASSFRTGEEQFF,TGTGCCAGCAGCTTTAGAACTGGGGAGGAGCAGTTCTTC,TRBV7-2,TRBJ2-1,.,.
CASSPIPTSRGFF,TGTGCCAGCTCACCAATTCCGACATCCAGGGGTTTCTTT,TRBV18,TRBJ1-1,few,.
CASSGQGIVLEQYF,TGTGCCAGCTCAGGACAGGGGATCGTTCTCGAGCAGTACTTC,TRBV18,TRBJ2-7,few,TRBD1
CASSLDGTGGRLYNSPLHF,TGTGCCAGCAGTTTAGACGGGACAGGGGGCCGGTTGTATAATTCACCCCTCCACTTT,TRBV27,TRBJ1-6,few,TRBD1
CASSGEGLSPFNEQFF,TGCGCCAGCAGCGGAGAGGGACTCTCCCCATTCAATGAGCAGTTCTTC,TRBV23-1,TRBJ2-1,few,.
CSVDRQTGRYTF,TGCAGCGTTGACCGACAGACCGGGCGCTACACCTTC,TRBV29-1,TRBJ1-2,few,.
CASSSRRDYQETQYF,TGTGCCAGCAGCTCCCGTCGGGACTACCAAGAGACCCAGTACTTC,TRBV5-6,TRBJ2-5,few,.
CASSALQGQSNQPQHF,TGTGCCAGCAGTGCGTTACAGGGGCAAAGCAATCAGCCCCAGCATTTT,TRBV27,TRBJ1-5,few,TRBD1
CASSDGPGNYGYTF,TGTGCCAGCAGTGATGGTCCAGGGAACTATGGCTACACCTTC,TRBV2,TRBJ1-2,.,.
CASSSRRESDEQFF,TGTGCCAGCAGCTCACGACGGGAATCGGATGAGCAGTTCTTC,TRBV7-9,TRBJ2-1,few,.
CANAAGHSYNEQFF,TGTGCCAACGCAGCAGGGCACTCCTACAATGAGCAGTTCTTC,TRBV18,TRBJ2-1,.,.
CASRDRGLRSTYEQYF,TGTGCCAGCAGAGACAGGGGACTACGTTCGACCTACGAGCAGTACTTC,TRBV2,TRBJ2-7,.,.
CASRPTSGAYNEQFF,TGTGCCAGCAGGCCCACTAGCGGGGCTTACAATGAGCAGTTCTTC,TRBV6-6,TRBJ2-1,few,TRBD2
CASGVAGPMNTEAFF,TGCGCCAGCGGAGTGGCGGGGCCCATGAACACTGAAGCTTTCTTT,TRBV5-1,TRBJ1-1,few,.
CASSFTGGPEYF,TGCGCCAGCAGCTTTACAGGGGGTCCAGAGTACTTC,TRBV5-1,TRBJ2-7,few,TRBD1
CASSLGGRAHTGELFF,TGTGCCAGCAGCTTGGGCGGGAGGGCCCACACCGGGGAGCTGTTTTTT,TRBV5-4,TRBJ2-2,few,TRBD2
CASRGDSGEQFF,TGTGCCAGCAGAGGGGACAGTGGTGAGCAGTTCTTC,TRBV2,TRBJ2-1,few,TRBD1
CASSPDEDYGYTF,TGTGCCAGCAGCCCAGACGAGGATTATGGCTACACCTTC,TRBV11-1,TRBJ1-2,.,.
CASSHQQGKVDTQYF,TGTGCCAGCAGCCACCAACAGGGAAAAGTGGATACGCAGTATTTT,TRBV11-2,TRBJ2-3,few,.
CASSFSGNLGYTF,TGTGCCAGCAGCTTTTCAGGGAATTTGGGCTACACCTTC,TRBV13,TRBJ1-2,.,.
CASSLDASGRSYNEQFF,TGCGCCAGCAGCTTGGACGCTAGCGGGAGATCCTACAATGAGCAGTTCTTC,TRBV5-1,TRBJ2-1,few,TRBD2
CAWSTSTAMNTEAFF,TGTGCCTGGAGTACTTCGACAGCTATGAACACTGAAGCTTTCTTT,TRBV30,TRBJ1-1,.,.
CASSLLRTEQFF,TGTGCCAGCAGTTTGTTGCGAACTGAGCAGTTCTTC,TRBV28,TRBJ2-1,.,.
CASSPNGPGHVLGAFF,TGTGCCAGCTCACCTAACGGCCCAGGGCACGTCTTAGGAGCTTTCTTT,TRBV18,TRBJ1-1,.,.